The clone carrying this TCR beta chain was recorded a few times. No antigen is known for it. The data originate from a study of cytomegalovirus exposure and HLA in healthy donors. Study results and limitations: The productive fraction for most TCR beta V segments was about 90% or about 30% in an earlier analysis. A later analysis linked a missense variant in DCLRE1C to the trimming of TCR beta V and J genes. The study flagged some 170 TCR beta chains as cytomegalovirus-associated.

V lost 5 bases and J lost 2, with 12 bases in between. There are 13 residues in the CDR3. CDR1 and CDR2 from the germline V gene are GTSNPN and SVGIG (reference sequence). The donors comprised healthy bone marrow donors. The PCR made use of 60 Vbeta and 13 Jbeta primers. Sequenced by immunoSEQ multiplex PCR; TCRdb stores in-frame clones only, minus some. The sample includes about 94,000 clones, less than 80% seen only once; the top ten take 20% to 25%. Sequences were obtained from PBMCs. The sequence was collected from a man aged 25 to 40 in good health and CMV-seropositive. The chain employs TRBV30 and TRBJ1-2; TRBD1 is a possible D gene (5 bases). CDR3 protein: CAWCLGGNYGYTF. The CDR3 DNA follows: TGTGCCTGGTGCCTTGGGGGGAACTATGGCTACACCTTC.